The rows below give T cell receptor beta chains drawn from one sample of a study of PD-1 blockade in classical Hodgkin lymphoma. The data were produced by immunoSEQ multiplex PCR, yet TCRdb's version contains in-frame clones alone and is incomplete. This table holds roughly 42,000 clones, about 71% found once. Sequenced here: peripheral blood mononuclear cells (PBMCs), sampled at baseline. These receptors all stem from a human donor with classical Hodgkin lymphoma. Each CDR3 is given with its conserved first and last residue. D genes are given only for firm matches. Rows may omit the clone size; those that give it use once, few, many or a size class.

>.|TRBJ1-1|.|TRBV5-4
CASSLERGRTEAFF
TGTGCCAGCAGCTTGGAGAGGGGAAGGACTGAAGCTTTCTTT
>TRBD1|TRBJ2-1|.|TRBV4-3
CASSPDSVAITGGFNEQFF
TGCGCCAGCAGCCCAGATTCGGTCGCCATCACAGGGGGCTTCAATGAGCAGTTCTTC
>.|TRBJ1-5|.|TRBV6-6
CASSYSGDQPQHF
TGTGCCAGCAGTTACTCAGGAGATCAGCCCCAGCATTTT
>TRBD1|TRBJ1-5|.|TRBV9
CASSATGGAGNQPQHF
TGTGCCAGCAGCGCGACAGGGGGCGCGGGAAATCAGCCCCAGCATTTT
>TRBD2|TRBJ2-5|once|TRBV7-7
CASSVSGGSETQYF
TGTGCCAGCAGCGTTAGCGGGGGGTCAGAGACCCAGTACTTC
>TRBD1|TRBJ2-3|.|TRBV27
CASRPGDWDRVTDTQYF
TGTGCCAGCAGACCGGGGGACTGGGACAGGGTCACAGATACGCAGTATTTT
>TRBD2|TRBJ2-3|.|TRBV27
CASWKSGRGDTQYF
TGTGCCAGCTGGAAGAGCGGGAGGGGAGATACGCAGTATTTT
>TRBD2|TRBJ2-5|.|TRBV19
CASSPGTLAGRETQYF
TGTGCCAGTAGTCCCGGGACCTTAGCGGGTCGAGAGACCCAGTACTTC
>TRBD1|TRBJ2-7|.|TRBV7-2
CASSLEDRGYEQYF
TGTGCCAGCAGCTTAGAGGACAGGGGATACGAGCAGTACTTC
>TRBD1|TRBJ2-5|.|TRBV27
CASSPGTGGAPKTQYF
TGTGCCAGCAGTCCGGGGACAGGGGGCGCCCCGAAGACCCAGTACTTC
>TRBD2|TRBJ2-1|.|TRBV4-3
CASSPRLADTYNEQFF
TGCGCCAGCAGCCCCCGACTAGCGGACACGTACAATGAGCAGTTCTTC
>.|TRBJ1-5|once|TRBV7-9
CASSLANSLLQPQHF
TGTGCCAGCAGCTTAGCCAACAGCCTACTTCAGCCCCAGCATTTT
>.|TRBJ2-1|.|TRBV30
CAWSVDGTDNEQFF
TGTGCCTGGAGTGTAGACGGCACTGACAATGAGCAGTTCTTC
>.|TRBJ1-1|few|TRBV6-6
CASRRGIEVGAFF
TGTGCCAGCAGAAGGGGCATAGAAGTTGGAGCTTTCTTT
>TRBD1|TRBJ1-2|.|TRBV7-9
CASSPKDRNGYTF
TGTGCCAGCAGCCCTAAGGACAGGAATGGCTACACCTTC
>TRBD2|TRBJ2-1|.|TRBV7-9
CASSHLAGEYNEQFF
TGTGCCAGCAGCCATCTAGCGGGAGAATACAATGAGCAGTTCTTC
>.|TRBJ2-7|.|TRBV7-8
CASSSSAGQSYEQYF
TGTGCCAGCAGCTCTTCAGCGGGACAGTCCTACGAGCAGTACTTC
>.|TRBJ1-1|once|TRBV7-2
CASSSTDIGAFF
TGTGCCAGCAGTTCAACGGATATTGGGGCTTTCTTT
>.|TRBJ2-7|.|TRBV7-8
CASSLPGTLGNEQYF
TGTGCCAGCAGCTTGCCAGGGACCCTGGGCAACGAGCAGTACTTC
>.|TRBJ1-4|.|TRBV5-6
CASSFQANEKLFF
TGTGCCAGCAGCTTTCAAGCAAATGAAAAACTGTTTTTT
>.|TRBJ2-1|.|TRBV9
CASSAGTTTLNEQFF
TGTGCCAGCAGCGCGGGGACCACCACACTCAATGAGCAGTTCTTC
>TRBD1|TRBJ2-5|medium-sized|TRBV7-9
CASSPRDRGEETQYF
TGTGCCAGCAGCCCCCGGGACAGGGGCGAGGAGACCCAGTACTTC
>.|TRBJ2-7|medium-sized|TRBV7-9
CAGSAGTYEQYF
TGTGCCGGATCAGCAGGGACCTACGAGCAGTACTTC
>TRBD2|TRBJ2-5|.|TRBV30
CAWSGLAGGETQYF
TGTGCCTGGAGTGGGCTAGCGGGAGGGGAGACCCAGTACTTC
>.|TRBJ1-1|.|TRBV2
CASSVNEGGEAFF
TGTGCCAGCAGTGTTAATGAAGGGGGTGAAGCTTTCTTT
>.|TRBJ2-3|.|TRBV6-6
CASSYEAGDTQYF
TGTGCCAGCAGTTACGAGGCGGGAGATACGCAGTATTTT
>.|TRBJ2-1|.|TRBV20-1
CSASTNEQFF
TGCAGTGCTTCGACCAATGAGCAGTTCTTC
>TRBD1|TRBJ1-1|few|TRBV10-3
CAMGTGNTEAFF
TGTGCCATGGGGACAGGGAACACTGAAGCTTTCTTT
>.|TRBJ2-1|few|TRBV2
CASSEALPGNEQFF
TGTGCCAGCAGTGAAGCTTTACCCGGCAATGAGCAGTTCTTC
>.|TRBJ2-4|once|TRBV30
CACGGIAKNIQYF
TGTGCCTGTGGGGGGATAGCCAAAAACATTCAGTACTTC
>.|TRBJ2-2|.|TRBV6-5
CASSYGAGSATGELFF
TGTGCCAGCAGTTACGGGGCGGGGTCTGCCACCGGGGAGCTGTTTTTT
>.|TRBJ2-1|.|TRBV30
CAWGPAWGTYNEQFF
TGTGCCTGGGGTCCGGCCTGGGGCACCTACAATGAGCAGTTCTTC
>.|TRBJ1-4|.|TRBV5-4
CASSPWGRKLFF
TGTGCCAGCAGCCCGTGGGGGCGAAAACTGTTTTTT
>.|TRBJ2-5|.|TRBV27
CASSLTGTLPQETQYF
TGTGCCAGCAGTCTCACCGGGACCCTTCCTCAAGAGACCCAGTACTTC
>TRBD2|TRBJ2-5|.|TRBV7-6
CASSTGTSGPPGETQYF
TGTGCCAGCAGCACCGGGACTAGCGGGCCACCCGGGGAGACCCAGTACTTC
>.|TRBJ1-2|few|TRBV7-2
CASSFETWHDYTF
TGTGCCAGCAGCTTCGAGACCTGGCATGACTACACCTTC
>.|TRBJ2-7|medium-sized|TRBV5-6
CASSLDAPHEQYF
TGTGCCAGCAGCTTAGACGCCCCCCACGAGCAGTACTTC
>.|TRBJ2-7|.|TRBV11-2
CASSLPGTYEQYF
TGTGCCAGCAGCTTGCCAGGAACCTACGAGCAGTACTTC
>TRBD1|TRBJ2-5|.|TRBV28
CASSSGRGLGGLETQYF
TGTGCCAGCAGTTCGGGCAGGGGGCTTGGGGGTTTGGAGACCCAGTACTTC
>TRBD1|TRBJ1-5|.|TRBV6-1
CASSEAGQGSQPQHF
TGTGCCAGCAGTGAAGCGGGACAGGGGTCTCAGCCCCAGCATTTT
>.|TRBJ1-1|.|TRBV7-9
CASSQTGNTEAFF
TGCGCCAGCAGCCAGACAGGGAACACTGAAGCTTTCTTT
>.|TRBJ2-3|.|TRBV27
CASSYVQVGTDTQYF
TGTGCCAGCAGTTATGTGCAAGTGGGCACAGATACGCAGTATTTT
>TRBD2|TRBJ2-7|.|TRBV5-1
CASSSTTGGYEQYF
TGCGCCAGCAGCTCAACTACGGGGGGGTACGAGCAGTACTTC
>.|TRBJ2-7|few|TRBV29-1
CSVSGTFYEQYF
TGCAGCGTGTCCGGGACTTTCTACGAGCAGTACTTC
>.|TRBJ2-5|.|TRBV28
CASSFYNRPKETQYF
TGTGCCAGCAGCTTCTACAACAGGCCCAAAGAGACCCAGTACTTC
>TRBD2|TRBJ2-7|once|TRBV10-3
CAISELGLAGGVPYEQYF
TGTGCCATCAGTGAGCTAGGACTAGCGGGGGGGGTACCCTACGAGCAGTACTTC
>.|TRBJ1-1|.|TRBV9
CASSSSGGEAFF
TGTGCCAGCAGCTCTAGTGGTGGAGAAGCTTTCTTT
>TRBD1|TRBJ2-7|few|TRBV28
CASSITRDRGHEQYF
TGTGCCAGCAGTATAACCCGGGACAGGGGCCACGAGCAGTACTTC
>TRBD2|TRBJ2-7|.|TRBV4-1
CASSQDRDYPEQYF
TGCGCCAGCAGCCAAGATAGGGACTACCCCGAGCAGTACTTC
>TRBD1|TRBJ2-7|few|TRBV11-2
CASSLGQGNEQYF
TGTGCCAGCAGCCTGGGACAGGGAAACGAGCAGTACTTC
>TRBD1|TRBJ1-4|.|TRBV28
CASTPATGGNEKLFF
TGTGCCAGCACCCCTGCGACAGGGGGTAATGAAAAACTGTTTTTT
>TRBD1|TRBJ2-3|.|TRBV4-3
CASSQDPGTVTSTDTQYF
TGCGCCAGCAGCCAAGATCCCGGGACAGTCACTAGCACAGATACGCAGTATTTT
>.|TRBJ2-3|.|TRBV4-3
CASSQNSQWGTDTQYF
TGCGCCAGCAGCCAGAATTCTCAGTGGGGCACAGATACGCAGTATTTT
>.|TRBJ1-6|.|TRBV11-2
CASSLVGLGRSSYNSPLHF
TGTGCCAGCAGCTTAGTGGGACTCGGACGGAGCTCCTATAATTCACCCCTCCACTTT
>.|TRBJ2-5|.|TRBV7-2
CASSLARGETQYF
TGTGCCAGCAGCTTGGCAAGAGGAGAGACCCAGTACTTC